This is a list of T cell receptor beta chains from one sample in a study of blood T cell repertoires in COVID-19. TCRdb keeps only in-frame clones here, not all; method: immunoSEQ multiplex PCR. The sample carries a few hundred thousand clones, roughly 90% recorded once. The sample was PBMCs or T cells enriched from blood (not recorded which). The receptors here all came from a woman under 30 who had recovered from COVID-19. Each CDR3 is given without its conserved first and last residue. A D gene is named only where the DNA matches it firmly.

TRBJ1-2,TRBV15,NA,ATSRDRNERVDGYT
TRBJ1-1,TRBV11-2,NA,ASSPISISTEAF
TRBJ2-5,TRBV7-9,TRBD1,ASSLGGTANTQY
TRBJ1-2,TRBV15,NA,ATSREAGEWNYGYT
TRBJ2-7,TRBV7-2,TRBD1,ASSLRGQPVYEQY
TRBJ2-5,TRBV12-3/TRBV12-4,NA,ASSFISRAQY
TRBJ2-4,TRBV20-1,TRBD2,SGGLGNIQY
TRBJ1-5,TRBV12-3/TRBV12-4,NA,ASRSRDQPQH
TRBJ1-5,TRBV19,NA,VSSAPGGTQPQH
TRBJ2-1,TRBV11-2,TRBD2,ASSLSTVAGGYNEQF
TRBJ1-4,TRBV30,NA,AWGTSGINEKLF
TRBJ2-3,TRBV5-8,NA,ASSLGQVGDTQY
TRBJ1-2,TRBV19,NA,ASSIGRDILRYGYT
TRBJ2-7,TRBV6-6,TRBD2,ASRKGTSGEYEQY
TRBJ1-1,TRBV7-2,NA,ASSLGGRNEAF
TRBJ1-3,TRBV7-2,TRBD1,ASSVDRGPGGNTIY
TRBJ2-7,TRBV11-3,NA,ASSLDNVSPRLF
TRBJ1-4,TRBV7-7,TRBD1,ASSADREEKLF
TRBJ2-3,TRBV6-2/TRBV6-3,TRBD2,ASSGEGLAGVSDTQY
TRBJ1-5,TRBV6-5,NA,ASRGGVYQPQH
TRBJ1-1,TRBV9,TRBD1,ASSVYWTGAEAF
TRBJ1-5,TRBV2,NA,ATRGRDSGNQPQH
TRBJ2-1,TRBV19,NA,ASSITTTSSRYNEQF
TRBJ2-1,TRBV11-3,TRBD1,ASSPSTGWNEQF
TRBJ2-7,TRBV2,NA,ASRRVFSSYEQY
TRBJ1-4,TRBV28,NA,ASSPPGVANEKLF
TRBJ1-2,TRBV6-5,NA,ASSRGAAMGYT
TRBJ2-5,TRBV4-2,TRBD2,ASSQERGLAGVETQY
TRBJ2-1,TRBV9,TRBD2,ASSVAYRGDEQF
TRBJ2-7,TRBV25-1,NA,ASSSQGVYEQY
TRBJ2-2,TRBV7-3,NA,ASSLAGGAGELF
TRBJ2-6,TRBV5-1,TRBD1,ASSLGYPGQGSGANVLT
TRBJ1-1,TRBV3-1/TRBV3-2,TRBD1,ASSRGQGANTEAF
TRBJ1-2,TRBV6-6,TRBD1,ASSTGDGYT
TRBJ2-7,TRBV28,NA,ASSLGGGQY
TRBJ1-2,TRBV15,NA,ATSRDRGRSGYT
TRBJ2-7,TRBV5-4,NA,ASRLGQGKHYEQY
TRBJ2-5,TRBV6-6,TRBD1,ASSRFTRPNDRGGETQY
TRBJ2-7,TRBV10-3,NA,AISENWTPGEQY
TRBJ1-1,TRBV6-6,NA,ASSPTQGSAEAF
TRBJ1-4,TRBV11-3,TRBD1,ASSRSRQGQDEKLF
TRBJ2-5,TRBV7-5,NA,VRSLAWRGGEETQY
TRBJ1-2,TRBV20-1,TRBD1,SASTGGGYT
TRBJ2-1,TRBV6-5,NA,ASSPRNPGQF
TRBJ2-2,TRBV19,NA,ASSIEPATELADGELF
TRBJ2-5,TRBV7-8,NA,ASSSYRVLLVGSNQETQY
TRBJ2-3,TRBV9,NA,ASSVETERTTDTQY
TRBJ1-2,TRBV6-2/TRBV6-3,NA,ASSFRANYGYT
TRBJ2-2,TRBV4-1,NA,ASSPIPGGANTGELF
TRBJ2-1,TRBV5-6,TRBD2,ASSLVSSGYNEQF
TRBJ1-1,TRBV11-2,TRBD1,ASNRGSSMNTEAF
TRBJ1-5,TRBV3-1/TRBV3-2,TRBD1,ASSQVFFSGTGLPPQH
TRBJ2-2,TRBV7-3,TRBD2,ASSPGLAGTGELF
TRBJ2-1,TRBV3-1/TRBV3-2,TRBD1,ASSHNFLSGQFYNEQF
TRBJ1-1,TRBV7-3,NA,ASSLQEDTEAF
TRBJ1-4,TRBV7-9,NA,ASSKTGYNEKLF
TRBJ1-4,TRBV9,NA,ASSSGSFFATNEKLF
TRBJ2-5,TRBV27,TRBD2,ASSLGGEETQY
TRBJ1-5,TRBV27,NA,ASSTTGGNQPQH